This T cell receptor beta chain was recorded in a study of T cell responses to AZD1222 COVID-19 vaccine. Broader study findings: Just a handful of people given AZD1222 tested seropositive at baseline. Nearly half of spike-specific TCRs reportedly target variant regions that are unmutated in the B.1.351 and B.1.1.7 variants. CD4 TCRs associated with vaccination spanned spike, dominating at 160-218 and 743-854.

Libraries were prepared by immunoSEQ multiplex PCR; TCRdb keeps only in-frame clonotypes and omits some of them. The sample records roughly 120,000 clones, about nine tenths being singletons. Turning to this clone: What it binds is not known.

This CDR3 contains 13 residues. V was cut by 6 bases and J by 3 bases, with 11 bases left in between. The sequencing here drew on peripheral blood, taken on day 0 of AZD1222 vaccination. The rearrangement uses TRBV12-3 or TRBV12-4 and TRBJ1-2; D uncertain. This receptor was identified in an adult in good health. Here the CDR3 reads CASSLILDYGYTF. The DNA of the CDR3 is TGTGCCAGCAGCCTGATATTGGACTATGGCTACACCTTC.